A single sample gave rise to the 4 T cell receptor beta chains below, sequenced in a study of sequential checkpoint blockade in melanoma (dated by TCRdb to about 2019). Sample treatment or condition, as interpreted from the label and publication: randomized to nivolumab then ipilimumab (arm A) or the reverse (arm B). The method was the immunoSEQ multiplex PCR assay. TCRdb carries this immuneACCESS record with in-frame sequences only. Its versions omit some clonotypes, under half of them owing to an unresolved V gene in the studies checked, with the rest unexplained. A total of 30,000 to 40,000 clones appear in this sample, nearly 90% of them only once. The ten largest clones add up to over 10% of the sample. The specimen was CD8+ T cells sorted from blood (inferred from file names), collected from a patient given nivolumab and ipilimumab in sequence. The receptor source for this set is a human donor with melanoma.

The chain couples TRBV2 to TRBJ2-7, with TRBD1 as a possible D gene (5 bases). The CDR3 is 13 amino acids. V was shortened by 8 bases and J by 3 bases, with 14 bases between the two germline ends. CDR1 and CDR2 from the germline V gene are SNHLY and FYNNEI. CDR3 amino acids: CASAIGQGYEQYV. CDR3 DNA: TGTGCCAGCGCGATAGGGCAGGGCTACGAGCAGTACGTC.

V and J are TRBV6-9 and TRBJ2-1; 12 positions agree with TRBD1. CDR3 length: 17 residues. Germline V gene data show CDR1 as MNHGY and CDR2 as SVAAGI. V lost 3 bases and J lost 7; bases outside the gene matches: 10. DNA of the CDR3: TGTGCCAGCAGTTACCTCAGCGGGACAGGGGGCTTTAATGAGCAGTTCTTC. This gives the protein CASSYLSGTGGFNEQFF.

The chain uses TRBV13 and TRBJ2-5, with D maybe TRBD1 (8 bases). Trimming cost V 5 bases and J 5 bases, with 18 bases left between them. Germline CDR1 and CDR2: PRHDT and FYEKMQ (reference sequence). This CDR3 has 15 residues. The CDR3 loop is CASSTFDRGGETQYF. In DNA form, the CDR3 reads TGTGCCAGCAGCACCTTCGACAGGGGAGGGGAGACCCAGTACTTC.

The genes are TRBV6-6 and TRBJ1-1; TRBD1 matches at 12 bases. This CDR3 spans 13 amino acids. Per the germline V gene, CDR1 is MNHNY and CDR2 is SVGAGI (reference sequence). The V segment lost 8 bases and the J segment 6 bases; nucleotides outside the gene matches: 4. The CDR3 protein is CASAGQGAAEAFF. CDR3 in DNA: TGTGCCAGCGCGGGACAGGGGGCCGCTGAAGCTTTCTTT.